This TCR beta chain originates from a study of cytomegalovirus exposure and HLA in healthy donors. PCR involved 60 Vbeta and 13 Jbeta primers. Sequenced by immunoSEQ multiplex PCR; TCRdb stores in-frame clones only, minus some. Of about 180,000 clones listed, about 80% were seen once; the top ten hold approximately 0.47%. Germline V lookup: CDR1 MNHNS, CDR2 SASEGT. V dropped 6 bases and J dropped 3 bases, with 11 bases sitting between them. The CDR3 covers 14 residues. The chain joins TRBV6-1 to TRBJ2-2; TRBD1 is a possible D gene (5 bases). The sequence came from a woman aged 45-65 years in good health and CMV-seronegative. The specimen was PBMCs. CDR3 sequence reads: CASRLRVHTGELFF. The CDR3 DNA follows: TGTGCCAGCAGGCTCAGGGTACACACCGGGGAGCTGTTTTTT.